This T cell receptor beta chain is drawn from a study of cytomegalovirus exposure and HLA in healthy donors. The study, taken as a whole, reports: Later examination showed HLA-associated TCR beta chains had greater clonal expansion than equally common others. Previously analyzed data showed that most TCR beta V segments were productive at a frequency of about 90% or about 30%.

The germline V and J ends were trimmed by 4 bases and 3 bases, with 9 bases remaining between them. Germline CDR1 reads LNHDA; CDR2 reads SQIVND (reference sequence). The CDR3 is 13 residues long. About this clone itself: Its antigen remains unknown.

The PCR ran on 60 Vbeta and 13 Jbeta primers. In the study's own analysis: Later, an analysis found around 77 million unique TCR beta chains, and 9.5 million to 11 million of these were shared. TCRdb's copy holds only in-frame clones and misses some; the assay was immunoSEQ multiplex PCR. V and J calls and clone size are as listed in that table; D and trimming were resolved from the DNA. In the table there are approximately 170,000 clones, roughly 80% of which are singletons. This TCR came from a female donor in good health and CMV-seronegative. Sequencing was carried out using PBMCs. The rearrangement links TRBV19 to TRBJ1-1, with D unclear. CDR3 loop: CASSKVQYTEAFF. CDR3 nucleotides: TGTGCCAGTAGTAAAGTACAGTACACTGAAGCTTTCTTT.